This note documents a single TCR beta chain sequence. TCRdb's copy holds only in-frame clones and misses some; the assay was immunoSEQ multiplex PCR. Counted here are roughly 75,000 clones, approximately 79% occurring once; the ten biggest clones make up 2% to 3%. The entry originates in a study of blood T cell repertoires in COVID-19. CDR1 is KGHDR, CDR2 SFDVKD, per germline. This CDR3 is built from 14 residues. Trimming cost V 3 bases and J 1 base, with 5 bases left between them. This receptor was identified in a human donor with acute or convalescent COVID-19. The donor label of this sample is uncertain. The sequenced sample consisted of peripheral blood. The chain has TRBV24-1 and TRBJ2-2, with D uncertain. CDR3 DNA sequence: TGTGCCACCAGTGATCGACAGAACACCGGGGAGCTGTTTTTT. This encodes CATSDRQNTGELFF.